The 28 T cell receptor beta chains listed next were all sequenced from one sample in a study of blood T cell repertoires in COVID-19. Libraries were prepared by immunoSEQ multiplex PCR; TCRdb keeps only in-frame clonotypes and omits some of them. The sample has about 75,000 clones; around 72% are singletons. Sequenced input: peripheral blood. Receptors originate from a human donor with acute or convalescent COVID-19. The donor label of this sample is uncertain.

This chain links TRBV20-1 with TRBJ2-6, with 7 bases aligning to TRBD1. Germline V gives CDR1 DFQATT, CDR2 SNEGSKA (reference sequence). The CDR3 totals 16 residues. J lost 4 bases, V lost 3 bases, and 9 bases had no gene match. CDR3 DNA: TGCAGTGCTAGTGGACAGGACGTCCCCGGGGCCAACGTCCTGACTTTC. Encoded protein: CSASGQDVPGANVLTF.

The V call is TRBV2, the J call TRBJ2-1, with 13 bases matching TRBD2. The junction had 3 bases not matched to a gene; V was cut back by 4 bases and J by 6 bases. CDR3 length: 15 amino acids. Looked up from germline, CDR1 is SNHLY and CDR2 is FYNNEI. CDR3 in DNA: TGTGCCAGCAGTGTTACTAGCGGGAGGGGCAATGAGCAGTTCTTC. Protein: CASSVTSGRGNEQFF.

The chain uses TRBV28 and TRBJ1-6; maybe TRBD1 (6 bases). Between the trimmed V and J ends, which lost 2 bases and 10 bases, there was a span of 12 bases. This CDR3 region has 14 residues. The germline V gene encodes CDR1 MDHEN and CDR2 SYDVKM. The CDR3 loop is CASSLRRQGSPLHF. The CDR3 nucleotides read TGTGCCAGCAGTTTACGGAGGCAGGGGTCACCCCTCCACTTT.

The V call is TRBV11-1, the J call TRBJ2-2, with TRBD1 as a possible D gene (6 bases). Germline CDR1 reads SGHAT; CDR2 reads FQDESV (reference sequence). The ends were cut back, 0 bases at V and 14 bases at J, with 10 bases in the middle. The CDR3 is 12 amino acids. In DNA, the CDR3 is TGTGCCAGCAGCTTAGCTGGGGGCCCCCTGTTTTTT. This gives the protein CASSLAGGPLFF.

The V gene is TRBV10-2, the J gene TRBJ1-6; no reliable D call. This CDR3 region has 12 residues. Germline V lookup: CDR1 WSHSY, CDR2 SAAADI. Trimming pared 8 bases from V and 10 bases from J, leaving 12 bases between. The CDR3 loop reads CASRSGESPLHF. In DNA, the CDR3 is TGCGCCAGCCGTTCCGGGGAATCACCCCTCCACTTT.

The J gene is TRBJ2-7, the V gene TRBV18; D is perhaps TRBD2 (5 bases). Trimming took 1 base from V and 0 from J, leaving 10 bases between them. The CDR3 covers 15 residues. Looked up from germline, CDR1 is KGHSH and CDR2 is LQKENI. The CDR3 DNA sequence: TGTGCCAGCTCACCACGAGGGAACGGCTCCTACGAGCAGTACTTC. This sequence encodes CASSPRGNGSYEQYF.

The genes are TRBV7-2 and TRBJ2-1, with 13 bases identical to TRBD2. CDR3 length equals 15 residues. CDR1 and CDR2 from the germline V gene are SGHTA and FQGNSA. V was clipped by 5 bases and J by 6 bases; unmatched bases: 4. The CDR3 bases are TGTGCCAGCAGCCCGGGACTAGCGGGATCCAATGAGCAGTTCTTC. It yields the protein CASSPGLAGSNEQFF. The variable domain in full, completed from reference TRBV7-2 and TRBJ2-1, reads GAGVSQSPSNKVTEKGKDVELRCDPISGHTALYWYRQSLGQGLEFLIYFQGNSAPDKSGLPSDRFSAERTGGSVSTLTIQRTQQEDSAVYLCASSPGLAGSNEQFFGPGTRLTVL.

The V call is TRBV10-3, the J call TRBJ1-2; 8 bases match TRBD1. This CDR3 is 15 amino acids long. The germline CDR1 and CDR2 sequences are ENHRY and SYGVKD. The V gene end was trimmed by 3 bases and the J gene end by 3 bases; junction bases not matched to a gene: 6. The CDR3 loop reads CAISDQGQGDYGYTF. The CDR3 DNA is TGTGCCATCAGTGACCAAGGACAGGGTGACTATGGCTACACCTTC.

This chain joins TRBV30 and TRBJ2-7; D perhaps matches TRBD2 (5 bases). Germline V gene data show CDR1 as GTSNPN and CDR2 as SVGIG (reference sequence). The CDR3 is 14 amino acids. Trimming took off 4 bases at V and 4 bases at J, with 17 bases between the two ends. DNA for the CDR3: TGTGCCTGGACTAGGACTGATGGAGCTTACGAGCAGTACTTC. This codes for CAWTRTDGAYEQYF.

CDR3 bases: TGTGCCAGCAGTCCCCGGACTAGCGGGGCGGGCAAGCAGTTCTTC. Protein sequence: CASSPRTSGAGKQFF. This chain uses TRBV6-5 with TRBJ2-1, with 12 bases aligning to TRBD2. Germline V gene sequence: CDR1 MNHEY, CDR2 SVGAGI. This CDR3 spans 15 amino acids. The junction had 10 bases not matched to a gene; V was cut back by 5 bases and J by 11 bases.

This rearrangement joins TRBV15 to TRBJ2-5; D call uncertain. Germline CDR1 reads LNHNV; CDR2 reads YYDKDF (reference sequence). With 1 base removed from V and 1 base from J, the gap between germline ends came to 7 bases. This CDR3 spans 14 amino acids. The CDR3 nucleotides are TGTGCCACCAGCAGAGTCGCTAGCCAAGAGACCCAGTACTTC. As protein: CATSRVASQETQYF. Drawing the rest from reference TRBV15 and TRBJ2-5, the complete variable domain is DAMVIQNPRYQVTQFGKPVTLSCSQTLNHNVMYWYQQKSSQAPKLLFHYYDKDFNNEADTPDNFQSRRPNTSFCFLDIRSPGLGDTAMYLCATSRVASQETQYFGPGTRLLVL.

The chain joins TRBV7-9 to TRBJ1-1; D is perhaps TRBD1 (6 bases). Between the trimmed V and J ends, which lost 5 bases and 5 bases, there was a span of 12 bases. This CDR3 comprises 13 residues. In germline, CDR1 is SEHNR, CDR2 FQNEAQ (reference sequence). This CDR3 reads CASSPLGGTEAFF. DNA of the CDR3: TGTGCCAGCAGCCCTCTAGGGGGTACTGAAGCTTTCTTT.

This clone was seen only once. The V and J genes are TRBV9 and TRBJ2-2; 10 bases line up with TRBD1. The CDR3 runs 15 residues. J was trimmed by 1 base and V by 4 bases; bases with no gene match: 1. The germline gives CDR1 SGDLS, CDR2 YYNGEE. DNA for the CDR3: TGTGCCAGCAGCTGGACAGGGGGGAACACCGGGGAGCTGTTTTTT. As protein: CASSWTGGNTGELFF.

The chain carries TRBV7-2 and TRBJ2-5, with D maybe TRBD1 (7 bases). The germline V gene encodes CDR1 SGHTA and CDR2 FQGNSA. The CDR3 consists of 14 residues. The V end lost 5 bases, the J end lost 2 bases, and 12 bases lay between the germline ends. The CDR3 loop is CASSKQGRQETQYF. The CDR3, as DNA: TGTGCCAGCAGCAAACAGGGGAGGCAAGAGACCCAGTACTTC.

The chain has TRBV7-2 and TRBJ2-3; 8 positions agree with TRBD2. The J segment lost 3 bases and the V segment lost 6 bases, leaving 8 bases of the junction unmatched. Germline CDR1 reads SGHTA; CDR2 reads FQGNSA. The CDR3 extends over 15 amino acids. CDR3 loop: CASRRFSGGTDTQYF. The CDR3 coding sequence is TGTGCCAGCAGGCGCTTTTCGGGGGGGACAGATACGCAGTATTTT.

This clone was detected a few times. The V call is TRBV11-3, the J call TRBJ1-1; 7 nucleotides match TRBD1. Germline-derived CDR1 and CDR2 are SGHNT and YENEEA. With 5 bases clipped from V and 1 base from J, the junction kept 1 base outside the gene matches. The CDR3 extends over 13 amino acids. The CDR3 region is CASSQGENTEAFF. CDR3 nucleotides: TGTGCCAGCAGCCAGGGGGAGAACACTGAAGCTTTCTTT. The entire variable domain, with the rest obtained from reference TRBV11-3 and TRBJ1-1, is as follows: EAGVVQSPRYKIIEKKQPVAFWCNPISGHNTLYWYLQNLGQGPELLIRYENEEAVDDSQLPKDRFSAERLKGVDSTLKIQPAELGDSAVYLCASSQGENTEAFFGQGTRLTVV.

CDR3 amino acids: CASSPGFLRGYEQYF. The DNA of the CDR3 is TGTGCCAGCAGCCCCGGTTTCCTCCGGGGATACGAGCAGTACTTC. The chain joins TRBV27 to TRBJ2-7, with a possible D match to TRBD2 (5 bases). V lost 6 bases and J 4 bases, leaving 19 bases between the germline ends. CDR1 is MNHEY and CDR2 is SMNVEV in the germline V gene (reference sequence). CDR3 length: 15 residues.

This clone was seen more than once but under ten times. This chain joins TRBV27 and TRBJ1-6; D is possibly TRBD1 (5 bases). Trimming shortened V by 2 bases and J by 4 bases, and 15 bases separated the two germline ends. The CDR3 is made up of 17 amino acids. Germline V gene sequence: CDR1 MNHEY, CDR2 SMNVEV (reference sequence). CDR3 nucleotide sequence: TGTGCCAGCAGTTTACGGGCGGACACATATTATAATTCACCCCTCCACTTT. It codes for CASSLRADTYYNSPLHF.

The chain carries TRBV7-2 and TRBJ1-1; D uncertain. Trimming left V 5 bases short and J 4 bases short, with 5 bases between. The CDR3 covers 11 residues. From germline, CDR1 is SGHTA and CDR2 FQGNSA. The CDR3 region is CASSVRTEAFF. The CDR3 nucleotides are TGTGCCAGCAGCGTCCGCACTGAAGCTTTCTTT.

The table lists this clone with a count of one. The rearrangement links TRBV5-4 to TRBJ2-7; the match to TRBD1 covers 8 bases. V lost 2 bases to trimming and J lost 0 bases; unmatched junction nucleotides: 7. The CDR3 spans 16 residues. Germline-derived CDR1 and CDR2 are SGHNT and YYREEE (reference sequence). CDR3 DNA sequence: TGTGCCAGCAGCTTCGACAGGGGCGTAAGCTCCTACGAGCAGTACTTC. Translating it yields CASSFDRGVSSYEQYF.

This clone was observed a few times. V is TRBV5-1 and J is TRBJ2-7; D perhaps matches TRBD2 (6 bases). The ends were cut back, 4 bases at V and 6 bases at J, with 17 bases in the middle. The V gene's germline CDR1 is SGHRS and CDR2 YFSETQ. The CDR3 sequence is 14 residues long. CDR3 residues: CASSHRDSQAEQYF. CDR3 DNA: TGCGCCAGCAGCCACCGGGACTCCCAGGCCGAGCAGTACTTC.

CDR3 sequence (DNA): TGTGCCAGCAGTTACGATGAGATCTCAGAGACCCAGTACTTC. This codes for CASSYDEISETQYF. The V and J genes are TRBV6-6 and TRBJ2-5; D not certain. Germline V gives CDR1 MNHNY, CDR2 SVGAGI (reference sequence). This CDR3 has 14 amino acids. V dropped 2 bases and J dropped 4 bases, with 11 bases sitting between them.

CDR3 region: CASSLPGLAGVVEQFF. In nucleotides, the CDR3 is TGTGCCAGCAGCCTACCGGGACTAGCGGGGGTTGTTGAGCAGTTCTTC. This chain links TRBV14 with TRBJ2-1, with 14 nucleotides matching TRBD2. This CDR3 has 16 amino acids. The germline gives CDR1 SGHDN, CDR2 FVKESK. With 4 bases clipped from V and 9 bases from J, the junction kept 8 bases outside the gene matches.

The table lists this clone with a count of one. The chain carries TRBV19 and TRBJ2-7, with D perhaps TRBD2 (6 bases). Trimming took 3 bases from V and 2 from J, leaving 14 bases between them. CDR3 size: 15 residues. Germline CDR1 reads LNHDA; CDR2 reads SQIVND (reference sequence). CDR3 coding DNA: TGTGCCAGTAGTATCCCCGGGAGCCGCGCCTACGAGCAGTACTTC. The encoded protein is CASSIPGSRAYEQYF.

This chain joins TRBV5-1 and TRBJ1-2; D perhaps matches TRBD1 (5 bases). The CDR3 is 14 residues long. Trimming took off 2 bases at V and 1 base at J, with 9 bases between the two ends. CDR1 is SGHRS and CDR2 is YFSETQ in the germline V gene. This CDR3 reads CASSFGGVNYGYTF. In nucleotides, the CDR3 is TGCGCCAGCAGCTTCGGGGGGGTTAACTATGGCTACACCTTC. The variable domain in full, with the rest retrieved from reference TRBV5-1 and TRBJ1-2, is KAGVTQTPRYLIKTRGQQVTLSCSPISGHRSVSWYQQTPGQGLQFLFEYFSETQRNKGNFPGRFSGRQFSNSRSEMNVSTLELGDSALYLCASSFGGVNYGYTFGSGTRLTVV.

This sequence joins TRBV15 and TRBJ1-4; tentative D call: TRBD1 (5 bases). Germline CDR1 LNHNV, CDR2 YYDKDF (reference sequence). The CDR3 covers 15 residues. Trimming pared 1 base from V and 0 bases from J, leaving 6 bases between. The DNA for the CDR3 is TGTGCCACCAGCAGAGGACAGTCAACTAATGAAAAACTGTTTTTT. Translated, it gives CATSRGQSTNEKLFF.

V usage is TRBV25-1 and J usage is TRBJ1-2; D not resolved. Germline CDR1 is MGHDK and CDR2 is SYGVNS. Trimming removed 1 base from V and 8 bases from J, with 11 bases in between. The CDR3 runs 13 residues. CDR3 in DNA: TGTGCCAGCAGTGAATTCCACGAGACAGGCTACACCTTC. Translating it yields CASSEFHETGYTF.

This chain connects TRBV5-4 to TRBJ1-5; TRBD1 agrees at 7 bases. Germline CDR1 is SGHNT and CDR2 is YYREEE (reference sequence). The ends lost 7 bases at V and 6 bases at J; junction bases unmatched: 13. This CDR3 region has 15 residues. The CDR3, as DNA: TGTGCCAGCTCCATACAGGACAGGCCAGGTCAGCCCCAGCATTTT. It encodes CASSIQDRPGQPQHF.